This TCR beta chain was obtained from a study of vaccination effects on CD4 cells after COVID-19. Using immunoSEQ multiplex PCR, the repertoire was profiled, and TCRdb retains in-frame clones only, with some absent. In the table there are tens of thousands of clones, around 74% of which are singletons. Per the germline V gene, CDR1 is MDHEN and CDR2 is SYDVKM. V was shortened by 2 bases and J by 7 bases, with 8 bases between the two germline ends. This CDR3 is 12 amino acids long. Concerning this clone itself: The antigen remains unidentified.

Under the ViraFEST assay, PBMC were stimulated with viral peptide pools so that antigen-specific CD4+ T cells expanded. Sequencing was performed afterwards. The culture ran for roughly ten days before CD4+ T cells were isolated. Every participant took two doses of the BNT162b2 or mRNA-1273 vaccine. The chain couples TRBV28 to TRBJ1-2, with D uncertain. This receptor was taken from a human donor who received a COVID-19 vaccine. The sample in question was CD4+ T cells from PBMCs cultured with HCoV-229E spike peptides, obtained after COVID-19 vaccination. The CDR3: CASSLGPVGYTF. Here the CDR3 DNA reads TGTGCCAGCAGTTTAGGGCCGGTTGGCTACACCTTC.